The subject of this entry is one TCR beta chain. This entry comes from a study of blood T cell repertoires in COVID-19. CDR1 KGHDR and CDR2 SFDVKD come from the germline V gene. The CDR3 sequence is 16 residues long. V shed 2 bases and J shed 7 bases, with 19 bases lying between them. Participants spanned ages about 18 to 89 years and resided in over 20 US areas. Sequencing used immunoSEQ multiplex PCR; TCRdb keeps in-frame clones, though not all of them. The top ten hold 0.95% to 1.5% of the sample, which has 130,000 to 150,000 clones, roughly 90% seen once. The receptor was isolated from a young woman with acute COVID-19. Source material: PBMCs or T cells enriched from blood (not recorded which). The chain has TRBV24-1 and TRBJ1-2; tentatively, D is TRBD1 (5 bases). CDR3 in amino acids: CATSDYNSGGSSGYTF. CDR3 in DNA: TGTGCCACCAGTGATTACAACTCTGGGGGGAGTAGTGGCTACACCTTC.